This record covers a single T cell receptor (beta chain). Germline values: CDR1 SEHNR, CDR2 FQNEAQ (reference sequence). The CDR3 covers 12 residues. The V end lost 5 bases, the J end lost 5 bases, and 6 bases lay between the germline ends. Only in-frame clones appear in the TCRdb table, and some are missing; sequencing was by immunoSEQ multiplex PCR. The sample lists 55,000 to 85,000 clones; around 79% were seen once. The data were obtained in a study of blood T cell repertoires in COVID-19. Across the study: From the United States, Italy and Spain came samples of acute and convalescent COVID-19. T cells, B-cell-depleted T cells, or PBMCs supplied cDNA or gDNA.

Sequencing was performed on peripheral blood. The receptor's source is a man aged 55 to 70 with acute or convalescent COVID-19. The V gene is TRBV7-9, the J gene TRBJ2-2, with D uncertain. CDR3 region: CASSLETGELFF. For the CDR3, the DNA is TGTGCCAGCAGCCTGGAGACCGGGGAGCTGTTTTTT.